This passage covers 6 T cell receptor beta chains from one sample sequenced in a study of cytomegalovirus exposure and HLA in healthy donors. This PCR relied on a set of 60 Vbeta primers and 13 Jbeta primers. TCRdb's copy holds only in-frame clones and misses some; the assay was immunoSEQ multiplex PCR. The sample carries 150,000 to 200,000 clones, 80% to 85% recorded once. The sample consisted of PBMCs. The source of these receptors is a male donor in good health and CMV-seropositive.

This chain connects TRBV14 to TRBJ2-5; tentatively, D is TRBD2 (6 bases). The length of the CDR3 is 16 residues. V was shortened by 1 base and J by 5 bases, with 17 bases between the two germline ends. The germline CDR1 and CDR2 sequences are SGHDN and FVKESK. CDR3 in amino acids: CASSQGRDRQFETQYF. CDR3 in DNA: TGTGCCAGCAGCCAAGGGAGGGACCGACAATTCGAGACCCAGTACTTC.

The chain combines TRBV7-6 with TRBJ1-2; a weak D match, TRBD1 (6 bases). Germline V gene sequence: CDR1 SGHVS, CDR2 FNYEAQ. Trimming took off 5 bases at V and 6 bases at J, with 22 bases between the two ends. The CDR3 length is 16 residues. The CDR3: CASSLSGGTRSHGYTF. The CDR3 bases are TGTGCCAGCAGCCTGTCCGGGGGGACACGGTCGCATGGCTACACCTTC.

The chain is built from TRBV11-2 and TRBJ1-1; 7 bases map to TRBD1. This CDR3 spans 14 amino acids. Trimming took 4 bases from V and 7 from J; bases not matched to a gene: 9. Germline CDR1 and CDR2: SGHAT and FQNNGV. CDR3 nucleotide sequence: TGTGCCAGCAGCTGGAAAGGGGGCGATGATGAAGCTTTCTTT. Amino acids: CASSWKGGDDEAFF.

This chain joins TRBV9 and TRBJ2-1, with 8 positions matching TRBD1. Germline V lookup: CDR1 SGDLS, CDR2 YYNGEE. This CDR3 contains 12 residues. Trimming cost V 4 bases and J 9 bases; bases outside gene matches: 3. CDR3: CASSTTGAEQFF. The CDR3 DNA follows: TGTGCCAGCAGCACGACAGGGGCTGAGCAGTTCTTC. Full variable domain (rest looked up from reference TRBV9 and TRBJ2-1): DSGVTQTPKHLITATGQRVTLRCSPRSGDLSVYWYQQSLDQGLQFLIQYYNGEERAKGNILERFSAQQFPDLHSELNLSSLELGDSALYFCASSTTGAEQFFGPGTRLTVL.

V usage is TRBV7-2 and J usage is TRBJ2-7; 10 bases line up with TRBD2. The J segment lost 3 bases and the V segment lost 6 bases, leaving 8 bases of the junction unmatched. CDR1 SGHTA and CDR2 FQGNSA come from the germline V gene. The CDR3 spans 15 residues. CDR3 residues: CASSLLAGPFYEQYF. The CDR3 DNA is TGTGCCAGCAGTCTACTAGCGGGGCCTTTCTACGAGCAGTACTTC.

This chain joins TRBV7-8 and TRBJ1-2; D possibly corresponds to TRBD1 (5 bases). Trimming shortened V by 5 bases and J by 4 bases, and 8 bases separated the two germline ends. This CDR3 is built from 12 residues. CDR1 and CDR2 from the germline V gene are SGHVS and FQNEAQ. The CDR3 loop reads CASSPDSYGYTF. CDR3 nucleotides: TGTGCCAGCAGCCCCGACAGCTATGGCTACACCTTC.